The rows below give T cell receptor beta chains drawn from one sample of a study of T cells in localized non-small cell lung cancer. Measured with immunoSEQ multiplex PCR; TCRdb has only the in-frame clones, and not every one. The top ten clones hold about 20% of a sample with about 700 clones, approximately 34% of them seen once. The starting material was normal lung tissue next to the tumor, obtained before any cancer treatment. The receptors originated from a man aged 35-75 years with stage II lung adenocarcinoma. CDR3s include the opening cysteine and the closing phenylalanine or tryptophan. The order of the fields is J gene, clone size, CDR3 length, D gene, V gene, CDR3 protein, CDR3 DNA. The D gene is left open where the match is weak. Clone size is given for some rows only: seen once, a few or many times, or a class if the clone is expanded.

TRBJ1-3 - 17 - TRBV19 CASSPPRQGTNRNTIYF TGTGCCAGTAGTCCTCCTCGGCAGGGAACGAATCGAAACACCATATATTTT
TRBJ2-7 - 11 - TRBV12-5 CASGSGERQYF TGTGCTAGTGGTTCGGGAGAGCGGCAGTACTTC
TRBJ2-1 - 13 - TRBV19 CASSFLRGDEQFF TGTGCCAGTAGTTTCCTCAGGGGAGATGAGCAGTTCTTC
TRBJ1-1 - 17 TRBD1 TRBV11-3 CASSIGTGHLMNTEAFF TGTGCCAGCAGCATCGGGACAGGCCACCTCATGAACACTGAAGCTTTCTTT
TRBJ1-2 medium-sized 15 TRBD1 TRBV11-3 CASSLALGQVYGYTF TGTGCCAGCAGCTTGGCACTCGGACAGGTCTATGGCTACACCTTC
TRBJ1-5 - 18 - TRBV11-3 CASSQARQVDFSNQPQHF TGTGCCAGCAGCCAAGCCAGACAGGTCGATTTTAGCAATCAGCCCCAGCATTTT
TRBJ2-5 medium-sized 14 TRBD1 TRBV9 CASSVEGQGQTQYF TGTGCCAGCAGCGTAGAGGGACAGGGACAGACCCAGTACTTC
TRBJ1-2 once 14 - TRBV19 CASSMSRFRSGYTF TGTGCCAGTAGTATGTCAAGGTTTCGAAGTGGCTACACCTTC
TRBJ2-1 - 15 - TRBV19 CASSDAASSYNEQFF TGTGCCAGTAGTGACGCAGCCAGCTCCTACAATGAGCAGTTCTTC
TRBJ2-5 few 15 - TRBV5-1 CASSLTERGRGTQYF TGCGCCAGCAGCTTGACCGAAAGGGGACGCGGGACCCAGTACTTC
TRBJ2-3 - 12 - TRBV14 CASSQGKYTQYF TGTGCCAGCAGCCAAGGAAAATATACGCAGTATTTT
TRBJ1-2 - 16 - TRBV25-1 CASSEYRAGEGYGYTF TGTGCCAGCAGTGAATATCGGGCCGGGGAGGGCTATGGCTACACCTTC
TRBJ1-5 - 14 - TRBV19 CASSFRQIGQPQHF TGTGCCAGTAGTTTCCGACAGATAGGTCAGCCCCAGCATTTT
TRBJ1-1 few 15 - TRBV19 CASSPSTGRGTEAFF TGTGCCAGTAGTCCCTCAACCGGGAGGGGGACTGAAGCTTTCTTT
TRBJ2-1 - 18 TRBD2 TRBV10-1 CASSESPLAGGAQDEQFF TGCGCCAGCAGTGAGTCCCCTCTAGCGGGAGGAGCGCAAGATGAGCAGTTCTTC
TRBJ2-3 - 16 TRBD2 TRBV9 CASSVGLAGAQGTQYF TGTGCCAGCAGCGTAGGGCTAGCGGGAGCGCAAGGTACGCAGTATTTT
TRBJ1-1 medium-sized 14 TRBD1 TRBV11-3 CASSLGTANTEAFF TGTGCCAGCAGCTTGGGGACAGCGAACACTGAAGCTTTCTTT
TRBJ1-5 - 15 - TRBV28 CASRSGPAISQPQHF TGTGCCAGCCGTTCGGGGCCAGCCATTAGTCAGCCCCAGCATTTT
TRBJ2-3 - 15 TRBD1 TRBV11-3 CASSPARGNTDTQYF TGTGCCAGCAGCCCAGCCAGGGGGAACACAGATACGCAGTATTTT
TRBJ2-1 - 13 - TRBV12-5 CASGLSGNNEQFF TGTGCTAGTGGTTTGTCAGGCAACAATGAGCAGTTCTTC